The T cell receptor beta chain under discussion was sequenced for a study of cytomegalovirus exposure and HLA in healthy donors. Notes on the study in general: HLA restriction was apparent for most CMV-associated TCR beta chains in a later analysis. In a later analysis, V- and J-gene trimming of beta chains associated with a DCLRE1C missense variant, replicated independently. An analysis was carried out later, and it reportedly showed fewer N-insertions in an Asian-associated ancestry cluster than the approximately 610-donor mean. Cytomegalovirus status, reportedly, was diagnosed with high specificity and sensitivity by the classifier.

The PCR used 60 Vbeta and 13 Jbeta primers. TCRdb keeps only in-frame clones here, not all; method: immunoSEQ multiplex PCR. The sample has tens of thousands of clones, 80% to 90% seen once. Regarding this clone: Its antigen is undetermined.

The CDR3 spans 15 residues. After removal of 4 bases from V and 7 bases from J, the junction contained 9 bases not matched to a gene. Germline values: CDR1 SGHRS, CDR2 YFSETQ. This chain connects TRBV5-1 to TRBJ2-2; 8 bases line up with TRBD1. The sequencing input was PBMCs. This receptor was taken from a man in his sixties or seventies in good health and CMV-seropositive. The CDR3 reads CASSPDRGFGGELFF. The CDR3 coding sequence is TGCGCCAGCAGCCCTGACAGGGGATTTGGCGGGGAGCTGTTTTTT.